Listed here are 5 T cell receptor beta chains from one sample, sequenced in a study of OX40 agonist ivuxolimab in advanced cancers. Method: immunoSEQ multiplex PCR; TCRdb's copy keeps in-frame clones and lacks some. The sample lists about 100,000 clones; 85% to 90% were seen once. The sample here was CD4+ or CD8+ T cells sorted from blood, taken in a trial of the OX40 agonist ivuxolimab. The receptor source for this set is an adult with an advanced solid tumor such as melanoma, head and neck, liver or kidney cancer.

The chain uses TRBV19 and TRBJ2-7; the D is unclear. Per the germline V gene, CDR1 is LNHDA and CDR2 is SQIVND (reference sequence). The CDR3 has 11 amino acids. The ends were cut back, 4 bases at V and 3 bases at J, with 4 bases in the middle. CDR3 in amino acids: CASSSYYEQYF. CDR3 coding DNA: TGTGCCAGTAGTAGCTACTACGAGCAGTACTTC.

The chain combines TRBV7-2 with TRBJ2-3; 9 bases line up with TRBD1. The J segment lost 2 bases and the V segment lost 5 bases, leaving 5 bases of the junction unmatched. In germline, CDR1 is SGHTA, CDR2 FQGNSA. This CDR3 region has 15 residues. CDR3 coding DNA: TGTGCCAGCAGCGTACAGGGGGCCGCCACAGATACGCAGTATTTT. Encoded protein: CASSVQGAATDTQYF.

CDR3 coding DNA: TGCGCCAGCAGCTTGATCGGGGCCCGAGAGCAGTTCTTC. This sequence encodes CASSLIGAREQFF. The chain recombines TRBV5-1 with TRBJ2-1; D might be TRBD1 or TRBD2, each matching 5 bases. CDR3 length equals 13 residues. Trimming cost V 1 base and J 10 bases, with 12 bases left between them. The germline gives CDR1 SGHRS, CDR2 YFSETQ.

This rearrangement joins TRBV25-1 to TRBJ1-2, with D possibly matching TRBD1 (6 bases). CDR3 length: 16 amino acids. Germline CDR1 MGHDK, CDR2 SYGVNS. The V and J ends lost 2 bases and 5 bases respectively, with 18 bases between them. The CDR3 sequence: CASSEEGDKALYGYTF. DNA of the CDR3: TGTGCCAGCAGTGAAGAGGGGGACAAAGCCCTTTATGGCTACACCTTC.

This clone was seen a handful of times. The chain has TRBV6-5 and TRBJ1-6; D is possibly TRBD1 (5 bases). This CDR3 has 15 amino acids. Trimming took off 5 bases at V and 4 bases at J, with 12 bases between the two ends. The germline V gene has CDR1 MNHEY and CDR2 SVGAGI. CDR3 coding DNA: TGTGCCAGCAGTCGGGGACGATTATATAATTCACCCCTCCACTTT. Translated, it gives CASSRGRLYNSPLHF.